This T cell receptor beta chain was sequenced for a study of T cell responses to AZD1222 COVID-19 vaccine. In its sample, this clone was seen once. V lost 4 bases to trimming and J lost 7 bases, with 8 bases between them. The germline V gene has CDR1 MNHGY and CDR2 SVAAGI. CDR3 length equals 12 residues. Measured with immunoSEQ multiplex PCR; TCRdb has only the in-frame clones, and not every one. This repertoire shows approximately 100,000 clones, 88% found once; its top ten account for about 8.7%. The receptor was isolated from an adult in good health. This chain joins TRBV6-9 and TRBJ1-3; TRBD1 might be the D (5 bases). The source material was peripheral blood, sampled on day 0 of AZD1222 vaccination. CDR3 in amino acids: CASSLQVNTIYF. The CDR3 nucleotides read TGTGCCAGCAGTTTACAGGTGAACACCATATATTTT.